Below, 28 T cell receptor beta chains from the same sample are listed, as sequenced in a study of tumor-infiltrating lymphocytes in primary liver carcinoma. A primer in the constant region served to generate TCR beta cDNA from roughly 450 ng of total RNA. ARM-PCR was slightly modified, and three nested multiplex PCR rounds with it gave rise to the TCR beta libraries. Two initial PCR rounds of about 9 cycles each paired TRBV1-TRBV30 forward primers with a C-beta reverse primer. TCRdb redid the calling of the multiplex PCR reads with MiXCR, one entry per CDR3 protein. This table holds 95,000 to 150,000 distinct CDR3 sequences, roughly 69% found once. Between roughly 18 and 30 mg of unsorted bulk tissue served as the source from which RNA and DNA were co-extracted. The specimen sequenced was liver tumor tissue from sampling region 1. This sample's subset: tumor region T1, superior pole. These receptors were collected from a woman in her sixties or seventies with primary liver carcinoma and hepatitis B virus infection.

This clonotype was observed a single time. This may arise from a read error, as a much more abundant clone is one base away. The chain uses TRBV10-3 and TRBJ2-2; perhaps D is TRBD1 or TRBD2 (5 bases each). CDR1 and CDR2 from the germline V gene are ENHRY and SYGVKD. The CDR3 totals 14 residues. The DNA for the CDR3 is TGTGCCATCAGTTTACAGGCGGGCACCTGGGAGCTGTTTTTT. It translates to CAISLQAGTWELFF.

As to this clonotype: Lacking the conserved final phenylalanine or tryptophan, this CDR3 likely reflects a read error. V is TRBV11-2 and J is TRBJ1-1; weak D call: TRBD1 (5 bases). This CDR3 has 13 amino acids. Germline CDR1 reads SGHAT; CDR2 reads FQNNGV. The V and J ends lost 5 bases and 1 base respectively, with 8 bases between them. The DNA for the CDR3 is TGTGCCAGCAGCAGGGGCCGGAACACTGAAGCTTTCCTT. This encodes CASSRGRNTEAFL.

In this sample, this clonotype turned up many times. This chain joins TRBV6-2 or TRBV6-3 and TRBJ2-5; 7 nucleotides line up with TRBD2. Trimming at V came to 0 bases and at J to 7 bases, leaving 11 bases not matched to a gene. Per the germline V gene, CDR1 is MNHEY and CDR2 is SVGEGT. This CDR3 has 16 residues. The CDR3 nucleotides read TGTGCCAGCAGTTACTCAGGACTAGGATCCTCGGGGACCCAGTACTTC. Translated, it gives CASSYSGLGSSGTQYF.

This clonotype was seen just once. This chain connects TRBV29-1 to TRBJ2-2, with a possible D match to TRBD2 (7 bases). The CDR3 has 14 residues. Looked up from germline, CDR1 is SQVTM and CDR2 is ANQGSEA. V was pared by 7 bases and J by 7 bases, with 19 bases between. The CDR3 DNA is TGCAGCGCCGTCCGGGGGGCCGGCCACGGGGAGCTGTTTTTT. It is translated as CSAVRGAGHGELFF.

CDR3 amino acids: CASSPERGGKYEQYF. The CDR3 coding sequence is TGTGCCAGCAGCCCCGAGAGAGGGGGCAAGTACGAGCAGTACTTC. The chain uses TRBV11-3 and TRBJ2-7; 7 bases line up with TRBD1. Trimming removed 5 bases from V and 4 bases from J; junction bases left unmatched: 11. The CDR3 length is 15 residues. CDR1 and CDR2 from the germline V gene are SGHNT and YENEEA.

This clonotype was seen once. The V gene is TRBV2, the J gene TRBJ2-1; 9 positions agree with TRBD2. The germline V gene encodes CDR1 SNHLY and CDR2 FYNNEI. V dropped 7 bases and J dropped 9; count of bases not matched to a gene: 10. The CDR3 runs to 14 residues. As DNA, the CDR3 is TGTGCCAGCACCGACTTGCGGACTAGCGCTGAGCAGTTCTTC. As protein: CASTDLRTSAEQFF.

Points on this clonotype: The junction shows a germline mismatch at one end, possibly a read error. The rearrangement joins TRBV12-3 or TRBV12-4 to TRBJ2-3, with D perhaps matching TRBD2 (5 bases). The CDR3 totals 15 residues. In DNA form, the CDR3 reads TGTGTCAGCAGCCAAAGGGCCGGGAACACAGATACGCAGTATTTT. It is translated as CVSSQRAGNTDTQYF.

As concerns this clonotype: The junction and the germline gene differ at one end; a read error may be behind it. CDR3 nucleotide sequence: TGTGCCAGCAGCTTGGACATACAAGAGACCCGGTACTTC. Protein sequence: CASSLDIQETRYF. The chain links TRBV11-2 to TRBJ2-5; D may be TRBD1 (5 bases). Per germline, CDR1 SGHAT and CDR2 FQNNGV. The CDR3 is 13 amino acids.

Comments on this clonotype: This CDR3 is missing its conserved last phenylalanine or tryptophan, likely due to a read error. The V call is TRBV4-1, the J call TRBJ2-7; 10 bases are a match to TRBD1. The CDR3 has 15 residues. Germline trimming cut 1 base from V and 2 bases from J; bases unmatched to any gene: 2. The germline V gene has CDR1 MGHRA and CDR2 YSYEKL. The CDR3 coding sequence is TGCGCCAGCAGCCAAGTGGACAGGGGGGCCTACGAGCAGTACTAC. This codes for CASSQVDRGAYEQYY.

As to this clonotype: A much larger clonotype is one base distant, so this may be a read error. V gene TRBV12-3 or TRBV12-4 combines with J gene TRBJ2-3; a possible D gene is TRBD2 (6 bases). V lost 3 bases, J lost 6 bases, and 10 bases lay in between. This CDR3 is 13 amino acids long. This CDR3 reads CASSFGGADTQYF. DNA of the CDR3: TGTGCCAGCAGTTTCGGGGGAGCGGATACGCAGTATTTT.

As to this clonotype: A much larger clone lies a single base off, so this may be a read error. CDR3 DNA sequence: TGTGCCAGCAACTTGCCGTGGGAGACCCAGTACTTC. It encodes CASNLPWETQYF. The gene calls are TRBV7-9 and TRBJ2-5; D uncertain. Trimming pared 7 bases from V and 5 bases from J, leaving 11 bases between. CDR1 and CDR2 from the germline V gene are SEHNR and FQNEAQ (reference sequence). This CDR3 comprises 12 residues.

A remark on this clonotype: The junction and the germline gene differ at one end; a read error may be behind it. J is TRBJ1-1 and V is TRBV9; the match to TRBD1 covers 7 bases. The CDR3 has 14 amino acids. Germline V CDR1 and CDR2: SGDLS, YYNGEE. In DNA, the CDR3 is TGTGCCAACAGCGTAGGGGCAGGGGGCACTGAAGCTTTCTTT. This gives the protein CANSVGAGGTEAFF.

Notes on this clonotype: Germline and junction disagree at one end, which may indicate a read error. This chain links TRBV24-1 with TRBJ2-5, with TRBD2 matching 7 bases. Germline values: CDR1 KGHDR, CDR2 SFDVKD. The CDR3 contains 14 residues. CDR3 sequence: CATSDRTSQETQYF. The CDR3 DNA follows: TGTGCCACTAGTGACCGGACTAGCCAAGAGACCCAGTACTTC.

Judged by abundance, this clonotype is medium-sized (0.01 to 0.1%). V is TRBV29-1 and J is TRBJ2-7, with D unclear. Germline V gene lookup returns CDR1 SQVTM and CDR2 ANQGSEA. The V end lost 2 bases, the J end lost 0 bases, and 8 bases lay between the germline ends. The CDR3 length is 13 residues. CDR3 sequence reads: CSVETGSSYEQYF. CDR3 DNA sequence: TGCAGCGTTGAAACTGGTAGCTCCTACGAGCAGTACTTC.

A few counts support this clonotype. A much bigger clone sits one base away, suggesting this may be a read error. The chain combines TRBV29-1 with TRBJ2-2, with a tentative D call TRBD1 (6 bases). The CDR3 sequence is 12 residues long. The germline V gene encodes CDR1 SQVTM and CDR2 ANQGSEA. The CDR3 bases are TGCAGGGGACATTCGGGCACCGGGGAGCTGTTTTTT. Protein product: CRGHSGTGELFF.

As to this clonotype: This sequence may be a read error, since a much larger clone differs from it by one base. The CDR3 DNA follows: TGTGCCAGCAGCTTAGGGTTGCGCCAAGAGACCCAGTACTTC. This sequence encodes CASSLGLRQETQYF. The chain carries TRBV7-8 and TRBJ2-5; D ambiguous. The V end was cut by 1 base, the J end by 1 base, with 7 bases between. This CDR3 is 14 amino acids long. Germline-derived CDR1 and CDR2 are SGHVS and FQNEAQ.

As concerns this clonotype: A much larger clone sits a single nucleotide away, making a read error possible. The chain couples TRBV29-1 to TRBJ1-6; D unclear. The CDR3 is 13 amino acids. CDR1 SQVTM and CDR2 ANQGSEA come from the germline V gene. This CDR3 reads CSVEVGKNSSLHF. The CDR3, as DNA: TGCAGCGTTGAGGTTGGGAAAAATTCATCCCTCCACTTT. Variable domain in full (rest from reference TRBV29-1 and TRBJ1-6): SAVISQKPSRDICQRGTSLTIQCQVDSQVTMMFWYRQQPGQSLTLIATANQGSEATYESGFVIDKFPISRPNLTFSTLTVSNMSPEDSSIYLCSVEVGKNSSLHFGNGTRLTVT.

This sequence joins TRBV7-8 and TRBJ2-5; weak D call: TRBD1 (5 bases). Looked up from germline, CDR1 is SGHVS and CDR2 is FQNEAQ. This CDR3 contains 17 residues. Trimming took 5 bases from V and 1 from J, leaving 20 bases between them. In DNA, the CDR3 is TGTGCCAGCAGCGGGGTGGGGCAGGCCCTTCTCCAAGAGACCCAGTACTTC. This gives the protein CASSGVGQALLQETQYF.

A remark on this clonotype: Since a much larger clone is just one base distant, this may be a read error. V usage is TRBV4-2 and J usage is TRBJ1-2; no firm D call. The germline V gene encodes CDR1 LGHNA and CDR2 YNFKEQ. The CDR3 covers 15 residues. The V end lost 1 base, the J end lost 4 bases, and 13 bases lay between the germline ends. The CDR3 DNA is TGTGCCAGCAGCCAAGCCCCGAAAGGGCTCTATGGCTACACCTTC. It codes for CASSQAPKGLYGYTF.

Comment on this clonotype: Sequence at one end of the junction differs from germline and may be a read error. This chain uses TRBV11-2 with TRBJ2-1; the D call may be TRBD1 or TRBD2 (5 bases each). The germline V gene has CDR1 SGHAT and CDR2 FQNNGV. The CDR3 is 16 amino acids. CDR3 sequence: CASSSGPGSSHNEQFF. DNA for the CDR3: TGTGCCAGCAGCTCTGGACCAGGGAGCTCCCACAATGAGCAGTTCTTC.

Regarding this clonotype: At one boundary the junction diverges from the germline segment, which might be a read error. The CDR3 sequence: CAGSQDYEQHF. The DNA of the CDR3 is TGCGCCGGCAGCCAAGACTACGAGCAGCACTTC. The rearrangement uses TRBV4-1 and TRBJ2-7; maybe TRBD2 (5 bases). Germline-derived CDR1 and CDR2 are MGHRA and YSYEKL. The CDR3 consists of 11 residues.

As concerns this clonotype: With a much larger clone just one base away, this may be a read error. The chain uses TRBV29-1 and TRBJ2-7; no reliable D call. This CDR3 has 14 amino acids. Germline loops: CDR1 SQVTM, CDR2 ANQGSEA. V was pared by 2 bases and J by 0 bases, with 11 bases between. The CDR3 reads CSVEYRTVSYEQYF. The CDR3 DNA is TGCAGCGTTGAATATCGTACAGTCTCCTACGAGCAGTACTTC.

About this clonotype itself: The germline gene is not matched at one end of the junction; a read error may be the cause. The chain carries TRBV14 and TRBJ2-7; the match to TRBD2 covers 10 bases. This CDR3 is 13 amino acids long. CDR1 and CDR2 (germline): SGHDN, FVKESK. CDR3 region: CASSQLAGAGHYF. CDR3 bases: TGTGCCAGCAGCCAACTAGCGGGAGCAGGGCATTATTTC.

This chain joins TRBV29-1 and TRBJ1-1, with a possible D match to TRBD1 (6 bases). Germline V lookup: CDR1 SQVTM, CDR2 ANQGSEA. V was clipped by 2 bases and J by 11 bases, with 18 bases between them. This CDR3 region has 13 residues. CDR3 amino acids: CSVETGRNIEAFF. In DNA form, the CDR3 reads TGCAGCGTTGAAACAGGGAGGAACATTGAGGCTTTCTTT.

V gene TRBV11-2 combines with J gene TRBJ2-5; D is unclear. V was trimmed by 9 bases and J by 7 bases, leaving 18 bases between them. Germline-derived CDR1 and CDR2 are SGHAT and FQNNGV. The CDR3 is 13 residues long. The CDR3 reads CASSPNIVGTQYF. DNA for the CDR3: TGTGCCAGTAGTCCCAATATTGTGGGGACCCAGTACTTC.

A remark on this clonotype: This clone may be a read error of a much larger clone one base away. The chain recombines TRBV30 with TRBJ2-5; no clear D gene. Trimming pared 2 bases from V and 2 bases from J, leaving 3 bases between. Germline CDR1 reads GTSNPN; CDR2 reads SVGIG (reference sequence). The CDR3 has 11 amino acids. CDR3 nucleotides: TGTGCCTGGAGTTCTCAAGAGACCCAGTACTTC. Translated, it gives CAWSSQETQYF.

On this clonotype: The junction shows a germline mismatch at one end, possibly a read error. The gene calls are TRBV6-5 and TRBJ2-2, with D tentatively TRBD1 (6 bases). Germline V gene sequence: CDR1 MNHEY, CDR2 SVGAGI. The CDR3 is 15 residues long. CDR3 sequence: CTSRTSGVGTGELFF. The CDR3 DNA sequence: TGTACCAGCAGGACCTCAGGGGTGGGCACTGGGGAGCTGTTTTTT.

Regarding this clonotype: A much larger clone is a single base away; this may be a read error. V and J are TRBV6-5 and TRBJ1-1; a possible D gene is TRBD1 (5 bases). Looked up from germline, CDR1 is MNHEY and CDR2 is SVGAGI. The CDR3 runs 15 residues. The V gene lost 11 bases and the J gene lost 10 bases, with 29 bases spanning the gap. CDR3 loop: CAGTQGGGAQRIAFF. Here the CDR3 DNA reads TGTGCCGGCACCCAGGGTGGAGGCGCCCAAAGAATAGCTTTCTTT.